The 13 T cell receptor beta chains presented below share a single source sample, sequenced in a study of T cells in Graves' hyperthyroidism and ophthalmopathy (dated by TCRdb to between 2018 and 2020). Library preparation used multiplex PCR. TCRdb shows the sequencer as Illumina HiSeq 2000. Amplification of TCR beta CDR3 regions was carried out from RNA transcripts. A first-round RT-PCR of the TCR CDR3 used the HTBI primer set with the Qiagen OneStep RT-PCR kit. TCRdb's own reprocessing of the public reads used fastp at Q25 and MiXCR and kept productive beta chains. Every entry covers one CDR3 protein and lists the most common genes and DNA from its rows. In all, the sample holds 270,000 or so distinct CDR3 sequences, and less than 30% of those were seen once. The ten largest clones take up about a quarter of the sample. Sequenced material: blood. Receptor source: a middle-aged man with Graves' hyperthyroidism that later progressed to Graves' ophthalmopathy.

Ten or more counts support this clonotype. V gene TRBV4-1 combines with J gene TRBJ2-2; 7 positions agree with TRBD1. Germline V gene lookup returns CDR1 MGHRA and CDR2 YSYEKL. The length of the CDR3 is 13 residues. Trimming at V came to 5 bases and at J to 6 bases, leaving 3 bases not matched to a gene. The CDR3 spells CASSSDRAGELFF. The CDR3 nucleotides read TGCGCCAGCAGCTCCGACAGGGCCGGGGAGCTGTTTTTT.

V usage is TRBV7-2 and J usage is TRBJ2-5; D might be TRBD1 (6 bases). Trimming left V 8 bases short and J 4 bases short, with 20 bases between. From germline, CDR1 is SGHTA and CDR2 FQGNSA. This CDR3 spans 15 amino acids. The CDR3, as DNA: TGTGCCAGCGTTATTGGCACAGGGAATTTAGAGACCCAGTACTTC. Residues: CASVIGTGNLETQYF. Full variable domain (rest looked up from reference TRBV7-2 and TRBJ2-5): GAGVSQSPSNKVTEKGKDVELRCDPISGHTALYWYRQSLGQGLEFLIYFQGNSAPDKSGLPSDRFSAERTGGSVSTLTIQRTQQEDSAVYLCASVIGTGNLETQYFGPGTRLLVL.

This clonotype was seen ten or more times. Here the CDR3 reads CSVERKGASEQYF. The DNA for the CDR3 is TGCAGCGTGGAAAGGAAGGGGGCTAGTGAGCAGTACTTC. The chain links TRBV29-1 to TRBJ2-7; 7 bases map to TRBD1. The CDR3 loop spans 13 amino acids. Germline trimming cut 6 bases from V and 7 bases from J; bases unmatched to any gene: 12. In germline, CDR1 is SQVTM, CDR2 ANQGSEA.

Many counts were recorded for this clonotype. The rearrangement uses TRBV24-1 and TRBJ1-5; 7 bases agree with TRBD1. The germline gives CDR1 KGHDR, CDR2 SFDVKD. The CDR3 covers 14 residues. The junction had 9 bases not matched to a gene; V was cut back by 10 bases and J by 4 bases. CDR3 loop: CATGRAGGNQPQHF. The CDR3 DNA sequence: TGTGCCACAGGGCGTGCAGGGGGAAATCAGCCCCAGCATTTT.

The rearrangement links TRBV28 to TRBJ1-1; D is perhaps TRBD1 (6 bases). The CDR3 covers 14 residues. The V end lost 6 bases, the J end lost 0 bases, and 11 bases lay between the germline ends. Germline V lookup: CDR1 MDHEN, CDR2 SYDVKM. The CDR3 bases are TGTGCCAGCAGCGGGGGCAGACTGAACACTGAAGCTTTCTTT. This sequence encodes CASSGGRLNTEAFF.

This clonotype was counted at least ten times. The chain recombines TRBV11-1 with TRBJ1-1; the D is unclear. Germline assignment: CDR1 SGHAT and CDR2 FQDESV (reference sequence). Trimming removed 1 base from V and 6 bases from J, with 15 bases in between. The CDR3 has 15 residues. This CDR3 is CASSLVTPRVPEAFF. The CDR3 DNA follows: TGTGCCAGCAGCTTAGTGACTCCTCGCGTTCCTGAAGCTTTCTTT.

This rearrangement joins TRBV12-3 or TRBV12-4 to TRBJ2-7; D remains unclear. The CDR3 is made up of 15 amino acids. Between the trimmed V and J ends, which lost 6 bases and 0 bases, there was a span of 15 bases. CDR3 residues: CASSPRSRFSYEQYF. The CDR3 nucleotides are TGTGCCAGCAGCCCTCGGAGTAGATTCTCCTACGAGCAGTACTTC.

The rearrangement links TRBV12-3 or TRBV12-4 to TRBJ2-7, with D perhaps TRBD2 (5 bases). Trimming cost V 3 bases and J 5 bases, with 8 bases left between them. The CDR3 runs 12 residues. The CDR3 region is CASSFGLHEQYF. The CDR3 nucleotides are TGTGCCAGCAGTTTTGGACTTCACGAGCAGTACTTC.

This clonotype occurred many times. The chain uses TRBV24-1 and TRBJ2-5; tentatively, D is TRBD2 (6 bases). The CDR3 is made up of 16 amino acids. Germline-derived CDR1 and CDR2 are KGHDR and SFDVKD. Trimming stripped 4 bases from V and 4 bases from J, with 18 bases between. In nucleotides, the CDR3 is TGTGCCACCAGTGACCGATTTACTAGCCGCCGAGAGACCCAGTACTTC. Translated, it gives CATSDRFTSRRETQYF.

The V gene is TRBV7-9, the J gene TRBJ2-7; 8 bases are a match to TRBD2. CDR1 and CDR2 (germline): SEHNR, FQNEAQ (reference sequence). The J segment lost 5 bases and the V segment lost 5 bases, leaving 11 bases of the junction unmatched. CDR3 length: 15 amino acids. The CDR3 DNA sequence: TGTGCCAGCAGCCAGACTCAGGCGGGGGGAGACGAGCAGTACTTC. Amino acid sequence: CASSQTQAGGDEQYF.

In its sample, this clonotype was seen many times. Written as DNA, the CDR3 is TGTGCCAGCAGCTTAGCCCCCCGCGCCACCGGGGAGCTGTTTTTT. It yields the protein CASSLAPRATGELFF. The rearrangement uses TRBV11-1 and TRBJ2-2; D call uncertain. The CDR3 is 15 residues long. CDR1 and CDR2 from the germline V gene are SGHAT and FQDESV (reference sequence). The V end lost 0 bases, the J end lost 4 bases, and 9 bases lay between the germline ends.

V and J are TRBV7-2 and TRBJ2-2, with D possibly TRBD1 on 5 matching bases. The CDR3 spans 12 residues. Germline loops: CDR1 SGHTA, CDR2 FQGNSA. The V end was cut by 5 bases, the J end by 7 bases, with 8 bases between. The CDR3 bases are TGTGCCAGCAGCCCAGGGTACGGGGAGCTGTTTTTT. It specifies CASSPGYGELFF.

This chain uses TRBV27 with TRBJ2-7; 14 bases agree with TRBD2. Germline CDR1 MNHEY, CDR2 SMNVEV (reference sequence). V lost 4 bases, J lost 4 bases, and 18 bases stayed unmatched. The CDR3 runs 20 residues. CDR3 amino acids: CASSSRAPGTSGRVRYEQYF. In DNA, the CDR3 is TGTGCCAGCAGTTCGAGGGCCCCGGGGACTAGCGGGAGAGTTAGGTACGAGCAGTACTTC.